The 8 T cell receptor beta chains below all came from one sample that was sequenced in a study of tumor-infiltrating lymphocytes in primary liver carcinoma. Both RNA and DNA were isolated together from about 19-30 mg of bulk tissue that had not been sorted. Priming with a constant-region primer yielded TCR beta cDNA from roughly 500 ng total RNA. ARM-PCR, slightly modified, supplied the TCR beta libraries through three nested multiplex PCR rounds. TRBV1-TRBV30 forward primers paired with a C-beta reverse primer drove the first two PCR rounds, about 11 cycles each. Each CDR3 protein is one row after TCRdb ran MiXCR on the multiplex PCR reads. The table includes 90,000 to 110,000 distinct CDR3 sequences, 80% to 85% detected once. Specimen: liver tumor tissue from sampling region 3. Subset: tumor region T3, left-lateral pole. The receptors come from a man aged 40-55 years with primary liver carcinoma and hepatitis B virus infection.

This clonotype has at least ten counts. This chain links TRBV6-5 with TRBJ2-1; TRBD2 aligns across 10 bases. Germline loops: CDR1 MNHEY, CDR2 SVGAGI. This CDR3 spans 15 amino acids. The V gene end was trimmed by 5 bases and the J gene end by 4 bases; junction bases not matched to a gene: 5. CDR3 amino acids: CASSLSAGGYNEQFF. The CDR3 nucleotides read TGTGCCAGCAGTCTCTCAGCGGGAGGGTACAATGAGCAGTTCTTC.

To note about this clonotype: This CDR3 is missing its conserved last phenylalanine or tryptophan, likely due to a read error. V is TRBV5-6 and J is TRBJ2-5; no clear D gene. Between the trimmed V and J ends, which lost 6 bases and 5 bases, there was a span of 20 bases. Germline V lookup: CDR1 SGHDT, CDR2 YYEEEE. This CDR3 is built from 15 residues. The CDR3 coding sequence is TGTGCCAGCATCGCTACCCTGGGCGGCTTGGAGACCCAGTACTTA. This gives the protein CASIATLGGLETQYL.

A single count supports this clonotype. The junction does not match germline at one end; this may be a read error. CDR3 nucleotides: TGTGCCAGCAGCTTGGATGGACAATATCACCCCCCGCATTTT. This sequence encodes CASSLDGQYHPPHF. This chain joins TRBV5-4 and TRBJ1-5, with D maybe TRBD1 (5 bases). Looked up from germline, CDR1 is SGHNT and CDR2 is YYREEE (reference sequence). The CDR3 loop spans 14 amino acids. Together with reference TRBV5-4 and TRBJ1-5, the CDR3 gives the full variable domain: ETGVTQSPTHLIKTRGQQVTLRCSSQSGHNTVSWYQQALGQGPQFIFQYYREEENGRGNFPPRFSGLQFPNYSSELNVNALELDDSALYLCASSLDGQYHPPHFGDGTRLSIL.

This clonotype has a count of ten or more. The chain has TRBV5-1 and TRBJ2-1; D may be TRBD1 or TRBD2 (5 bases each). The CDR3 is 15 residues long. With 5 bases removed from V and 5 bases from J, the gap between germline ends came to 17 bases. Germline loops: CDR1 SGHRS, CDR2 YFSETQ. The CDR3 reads CASRETGRSNNEQFF. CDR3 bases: TGCGCCAGCAGAGAGACGGGGCGGAGCAACAATGAGCAGTTCTTC.

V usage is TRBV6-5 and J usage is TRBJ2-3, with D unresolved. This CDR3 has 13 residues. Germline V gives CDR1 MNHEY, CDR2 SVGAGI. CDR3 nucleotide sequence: TGTGTAAGCAGAACCCCGGGCCCCGGCACGCAGTATTTT. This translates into CVSRTPGPGTQYF.

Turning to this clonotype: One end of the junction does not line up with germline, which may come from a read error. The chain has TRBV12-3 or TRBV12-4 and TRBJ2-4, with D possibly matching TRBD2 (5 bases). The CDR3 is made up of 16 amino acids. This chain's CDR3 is CASSLDGMEAKNIQYF. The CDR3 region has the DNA TGTGCCAGCAGTTTAGACGGTATGGAGGCCAAAAACATTCAATACTTC.

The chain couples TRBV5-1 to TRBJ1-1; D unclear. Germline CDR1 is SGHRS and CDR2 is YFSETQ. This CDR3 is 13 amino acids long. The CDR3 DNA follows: TGCCCCGGCAGCTTGGTAATAAACACTGAAGCTTTCTTT. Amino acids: CPGSLVINTEAFF.

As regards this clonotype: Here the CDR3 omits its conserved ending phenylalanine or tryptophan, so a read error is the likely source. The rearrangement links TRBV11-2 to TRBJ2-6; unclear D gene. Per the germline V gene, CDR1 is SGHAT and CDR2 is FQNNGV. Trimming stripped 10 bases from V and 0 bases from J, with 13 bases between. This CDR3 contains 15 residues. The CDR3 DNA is TGTGCCACCCAGCAGCCACGCTCTGGGGCCAACGTCCTGACTCTC. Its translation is CATQQPRSGANVLTL.